This passage covers 32 T cell receptor beta chains from one sample sequenced in a study of OX40 agonist ivuxolimab in advanced cancers. Method: immunoSEQ multiplex PCR; TCRdb's copy keeps in-frame clones and lacks some. The sample yields approximately 89,000 clones, around 90% seen once. Source: CD4+ or CD8+ T cells sorted from blood, taken in a trial of the OX40 agonist ivuxolimab. The receptors shown here come from an adult with an advanced solid tumor such as melanoma, head and neck, liver or kidney cancer.

The chain joins TRBV5-1 to TRBJ1-1; D gene ambiguous. Germline V CDR1 and CDR2: SGHRS, YFSETQ. Trimming pared 4 bases from V and 3 bases from J, leaving 10 bases between. The CDR3 spans 13 residues. This chain's CDR3 is CASSLDLDTEAFF. The CDR3 nucleotides read TGCGCCAGCAGCCTGGACCTAGACACTGAAGCTTTCTTT.

V is TRBV30 and J is TRBJ1-5; the match to TRBD1 covers 7 bases. The V segment lost 2 bases and the J segment 3 bases; nucleotides outside the gene matches: 7. CDR3 length: 15 amino acids. Germline V gene lookup returns CDR1 GTSNPN and CDR2 SVGIG (reference sequence). The CDR3 loop reads CAWSLPGGNNQPQHF. For the CDR3, the DNA is TGTGCCTGGAGTCTCCCAGGGGGGAACAATCAGCCCCAGCATTTT.

This clone is a singleton in its sample. The chain joins TRBV18 to TRBJ2-3, with 9 bases lining up with TRBD1. The junction had 9 bases not matched to a gene; V was cut back by 6 bases and J by 2 bases. Germline values: CDR1 KGHSH, CDR2 LQKENI. The CDR3 runs 16 residues. In DNA form, the CDR3 reads TGTGCCAGCTCTACAGGCACAGGGGGCGCCACAGATACGCAGTATTTT. It is translated as CASSTGTGGATDTQYF.

To note about this clone: Germline and junction disagree at one end, which may indicate a read error. The chain is built from TRBV7-7 and TRBJ1-1; D not certain. This CDR3 is 13 amino acids long. Germline loops: CDR1 SSHAT, CDR2 FNYEAQ (reference sequence). Written as DNA, the CDR3 is TGTGCTAGCAGCCAGACCGAGAACACTGAAGCTTTCTTT. Protein: CASSQTENTEAFF.

The chain recombines TRBV14 with TRBJ2-7; D unresolved. The CDR3 runs to 15 residues. Germline CDR1 reads SGHDN; CDR2 reads FVKESK. V lost 1 base, J lost 3 bases, and 13 bases lay in between. CDR3 in DNA: TGTGCCAGCAGCCAAGTCTCTAGGAACGGCTACGAGCAGTACTTC. This codes for CASSQVSRNGYEQYF.

This clone was seen a single time. This chain links TRBV11-1 with TRBJ2-7, with a possible D match to TRBD1 (6 bases). With 2 bases removed from V and 2 bases from J, the gap between germline ends came to 13 bases. From germline, CDR1 is SGHAT and CDR2 FQDESV (reference sequence). This CDR3 has 15 residues. The CDR3 loop is CASSLRQVRAYEQYF. The CDR3 DNA reads TGTGCCAGCAGCTTACGACAGGTCCGTGCCTACGAGCAGTACTTC. Full variable domain (outside the CDR3, taken from reference TRBV11-1 and TRBJ2-7): EAEVAQSPRYKITEKSQAVAFWCDPISGHATLYWYRQILGQGPELLVQFQDESVVDDSQLPKDRFSAERLKGVDSTLKIQPAELGDSAMYLCASSLRQVRAYEQYFGPGTRLTVT.

J is TRBJ1-6 and V is TRBV6-1; 7 bases agree with TRBD1. Germline values: CDR1 MNHNS, CDR2 SASEGT. The CDR3 consists of 14 residues. Trimming took 6 bases from V and 5 from J; bases not matched to a gene: 4. DNA of the CDR3: TGTGCCAGCAGGCCCAGGGGGAATAATTCACCCCTCCACTTT. Encoded protein: CASRPRGNNSPLHF.

This chain uses TRBV19 with TRBJ1-5, with 7 bases aligning to TRBD1. The CDR3 totals 14 residues. V shed 3 bases, J shed 6 bases, and the junction held 5 bases outside the gene matches. Germline CDR1 LNHDA, CDR2 SQIVND (reference sequence). CDR3 region: CASSIQAGGQPQHF. The CDR3 DNA follows: TGTGCCAGTAGTATTCAAGCAGGGGGTCAGCCCCAGCATTTT.

The chain links TRBV7-8 to TRBJ1-1, with D unclear. The CDR3 runs to 14 residues. The germline gives CDR1 SGHVS, CDR2 FQNEAQ. V lost 1 base and J lost 4, with 10 bases in between. As DNA, the CDR3 is TGTGCCAGCAGCTTAGGGGAGACGGCCACTGAAGCTTTCTTT. Translation gives CASSLGETATEAFF.

The chain has TRBV12-5 and TRBJ2-1; D might be TRBD1 or TRBD2, each matching 6 bases. Germline CDR1 and CDR2: LGHNT and FRNRAP. This CDR3 comprises 14 residues. The V end was cut by 5 bases, the J end by 9 bases, with 17 bases between. CDR3 DNA sequence: TGTGCTAGTGGTGTGGGACTCCAGGGGACTGAGCAGTTCTTC. Translating it yields CASGVGLQGTEQFF.

This clone was found once. V usage is TRBV5-1 and J usage is TRBJ1-2; the match to TRBD1 covers 7 bases. The germline gives CDR1 SGHRS, CDR2 YFSETQ. The CDR3 consists of 16 residues. V dropped 2 bases and J dropped 2; count of bases not matched to a gene: 9. DNA of the CDR3: TGCGCCAGCAGCTTAGGCGACAGGGCCGAAAACTATGGCTACACCTTC. Residues: CASSLGDRAENYGYTF.

The rearrangement links TRBV9 to TRBJ1-1; D might be TRBD1 (5 bases). V lost 4 bases and J 7 bases, leaving 20 bases between the germline ends. CDR3 size: 15 residues. Germline V lookup: CDR1 SGDLS, CDR2 YYNGEE. The CDR3 is CASSPTHGTAREAFF. CDR3 nucleotides: TGTGCCAGCAGCCCAACTCACGGGACCGCCCGTGAAGCTTTCTTT.

The count of this clone is one. The V gene is TRBV12-5, the J gene TRBJ2-5, with 8 positions matching TRBD2. Germline assignment: CDR1 LGHNT and CDR2 FRNRAP. Unmatched junction bases numbered 5, after V lost 3 bases and J lost 5 bases. The CDR3 is 14 residues long. The CDR3 here is CASGLTGGPETQYF. DNA for the CDR3: TGTGCTAGTGGTTTAACGGGGGGGCCGGAGACCCAGTACTTC.

J is TRBJ2-2 and V is TRBV5-5, with D unclear. This CDR3 has 17 amino acids. V lost 1 base and J lost 0, with 13 bases in between. From germline, CDR1 is SGHKS and CDR2 YYEKEE (reference sequence). The DNA of the CDR3 is TGTGCCAGCAGCTTGTTGGCAGCTAATCCGAACACCGGGGAGCTGTTTTTT. It translates to CASSLLAANPNTGELFF. Together with reference TRBV5-5 and TRBJ2-2, the CDR3 gives the full variable domain: DAGVTQSPTHLIKTRGQQVTLRCSPISGHKSVSWYQQVLGQGPQFIFQYYEKEERGRGNFPDRFSARQFPNYSSELNVNALLLGDSALYLCASSLLAANPNTGELFFGEGSRLTVL.

The gene calls are TRBV4-1 and TRBJ1-2, with 9 bases that match TRBD1. With 0 bases clipped from V and 6 bases from J, the junction kept 5 bases outside the gene matches. The CDR3 has 15 amino acids. The germline V gene encodes CDR1 MGHRA and CDR2 YSYEKL. The CDR3 sequence: CASSQEGTGWHGYTF. CDR3 sequence (DNA): TGCGCCAGCAGCCAAGAGGGGACAGGGTGGCATGGCTACACCTTC.

The V and J genes are TRBV6-5 and TRBJ1-1; tentative D call: TRBD1 (5 bases). CDR1 and CDR2 (germline): MNHEY, SVGAGI. Deletions cut 2 bases from V and 5 bases from J, with 12 bases between. CDR3 length equals 14 residues. The CDR3 DNA reads TGTGCCAGCAGTTACGACAGAACGGCGACTGAAGCTTTCTTT. Translated: CASSYDRTATEAFF.

The CDR3 nucleotides read TGTGCCAGCACCCCTGGACACACATGGCAGAACACTGAAGCTTTCTTT. Its protein product is CASTPGHTWQNTEAFF. The chain uses TRBV11-2 and TRBJ1-1, with TRBD1 as a possible D gene (5 bases). CDR3 length equals 16 residues. The germline gives CDR1 SGHAT, CDR2 FQNNGV. Trimming pared 7 bases from V and 1 base from J, leaving 19 bases between.

The rearrangement links TRBV18 to TRBJ1-4; maybe TRBD1 (6 bases). V shed 3 bases and J shed 3 bases, with 8 bases lying between them. The germline V gene encodes CDR1 KGHSH and CDR2 LQKENI. The CDR3 is 14 amino acids. CDR3 in DNA: TGTGCCAGCTCACCGGGGGCAGCTAATGAAAAACTGTTTTTT. It yields the protein CASSPGAANEKLFF.

There are a few counts of this clone. The CDR3, as DNA: TGCGCCAGCAAGGACGGATACTATGGCTACACCTTC. This gives the protein CASKDGYYGYTF. The chain combines TRBV10-2 with TRBJ1-2; unclear D gene. From germline, CDR1 is WSHSY and CDR2 SAAADI. CDR3 length equals 12 residues. Trimming left V 7 bases short and J 3 bases short, with 9 bases between.

Only one count was recorded for this clone. The J gene is TRBJ2-7, the V gene TRBV19; no definite D call. CDR1 is LNHDA, CDR2 SQIVND, per germline (reference sequence). There are 15 residues in the CDR3. V was trimmed by 4 bases and J by 7 bases, leaving 20 bases between them. This CDR3 reads CASSTAAGPGKEQYF. The CDR3 DNA reads TGTGCCAGTAGTACCGCCGCCGGGCCAGGCAAAGAGCAGTACTTC.

The V and J genes are TRBV5-1 and TRBJ2-4, with no clear D. Germline CDR1 SGHRS, CDR2 YFSETQ. The ends were cut back, 6 bases at V and 8 bases at J, with 15 bases in the middle. This CDR3 has 13 amino acids. The CDR3 DNA reads TGCGCCAGCAACCCACAAGGTGGGGACATTCAGTACTTC. Protein: CASNPQGGDIQYF. Filled out from reference TRBV5-1 and TRBJ2-4, the complete variable domain reads KAGVTQTPRYLIKTRGQQVTLSCSPISGHRSVSWYQQTPGQGLQFLFEYFSETQRNKGNFPGRFSGRQFSNSRSEMNVSTLELGDSALYLCASNPQGGDIQYFGAGTRLSVL.

The chain couples TRBV29-1 to TRBJ2-2, with 10 bases aligning to TRBD1. Looked up from germline, CDR1 is SQVTM and CDR2 is ANQGSEA. The ends lost 7 bases at V and 0 bases at J; junction bases unmatched: 5. The CDR3 covers 15 residues. CDR3 bases: TGCAGCGCCCATGGACAGGGGGCGAACACCGGGGAGCTGTTTTTT. Amino acid sequence: CSAHGQGANTGELFF.

The CDR3 loop is CASGSDRETEAFF. CDR3 coding DNA: TGTGCTAGTGGTTCCGACAGGGAGACTGAAGCTTTCTTT. V usage is TRBV12-5 and J usage is TRBJ1-1; 7 bases agree with TRBD1. Trimming removed 4 bases from V and 5 bases from J; junction bases left unmatched: 4. The CDR3 runs 13 residues. Germline-derived CDR1 and CDR2 are LGHNT and FRNRAP.

The J gene is TRBJ1-3, the V gene TRBV5-4; 8 positions agree with TRBD1. The trim removed 3 bases at V and 0 bases at J, leaving 5 bases unmatched. The CDR3 is 16 amino acids. Looked up from germline, CDR1 is SGHNT and CDR2 is YYREEE (reference sequence). The CDR3 DNA follows: TGTGCCAGCAGCTCAGCAGGGGGCCTCTCTGGAAACACCATATATTTT. As protein: CASSSAGGLSGNTIYF.

The CDR3 here is CASSPGQGQETQYF. The DNA for the CDR3 is TGCGCCAGCAGCCCCGGACAGGGTCAAGAGACCCAGTACTTC. This chain uses TRBV4-3 with TRBJ2-5; 8 bases agree with TRBD1. Trimming at V came to 4 bases and at J to 2 bases, leaving 3 bases not matched to a gene. CDR1 LGHNA and CDR2 YSLEER come from the germline V gene. This CDR3 has 14 amino acids.

A few counts support this clone. The genes are TRBV5-5 and TRBJ2-7, with D maybe TRBD1 (6 bases). The V gene lost 6 bases and the J gene lost 3 bases, with 16 bases spanning the gap. The CDR3 has 14 amino acids. Germline CDR1 and CDR2: SGHKS and YYEKEE (reference sequence). Written as DNA, the CDR3 is TGTGCCAGCAACACCGGGACACTGAGCTACGAGCAGTACTTC. Translation gives CASNTGTLSYEQYF.

The genes are TRBV7-2 and TRBJ1-1, with 7 nucleotides matching TRBD1. Germline-derived CDR1 and CDR2 are SGHTA and FQGNSA. This CDR3 region has 13 residues. The trim removed 4 bases at V and 9 bases at J, leaving 8 bases unmatched. The CDR3 coding sequence is TGTGCCAGCAGCTCGGACAGGCGGCAGAAAGCTTTCTTT. Translating gives CASSSDRRQKAFF.

The CDR3 nucleotides read TGTGCCAGCTCACAGATGGGTAGGTCGGGCAATCAGCCCCAGCATTTT. As protein: CASSQMGRSGNQPQHF. The rearrangement links TRBV18 to TRBJ1-5; D gene ambiguous. The germline V gene has CDR1 KGHSH and CDR2 LQKENI. The CDR3 length is 16 residues. V dropped 4 bases and J dropped 2 bases, with 15 bases sitting between them.

The J gene is TRBJ1-2, the V gene TRBV30; D gene unclear. Germline V gives CDR1 GTSNPN, CDR2 SVGIG (reference sequence). V lost 5 bases, J lost 6 bases, and 19 bases lay in between. The CDR3 spans 14 residues. The CDR3: CAWLPLKSGDGYTF. For the CDR3, the DNA is TGTGCCTGGTTGCCCCTCAAGTCGGGTGATGGCTACACCTTC.

The chain uses TRBV19 and TRBJ1-5; the D gene is possibly TRBD1 (6 bases). V was trimmed by 3 bases and J by 0 bases, leaving 12 bases between them. Germline assignment: CDR1 LNHDA and CDR2 SQIVND (reference sequence). The CDR3 is 16 residues long. CDR3 protein: CASSIGGGYSNQPQHF. CDR3 bases: TGTGCCAGTAGTATCGGGGGCGGTTATAGCAATCAGCCCCAGCATTTT.

The rearrangement uses TRBV11-2 and TRBJ2-5; 8 bases are a match to TRBD1. The end of the DNA aligns better with TRBJ2-7, so the J call may be wrong. The length of the CDR3 is 16 residues. The germline V gene has CDR1 SGHAT and CDR2 FQNNGV. In DNA, the CDR3 is TGTGCCAGCAGCTTAGGGACAGGGAAATCTTGGTACGAGCAGTACTTC. It specifies CASSLGTGKSWYEQYF.

The chain carries TRBV7-2 and TRBJ2-7; tentative D call: TRBD2 (5 bases). The CDR3 length is 14 residues. Germline V CDR1 and CDR2: SGHTA, FQGNSA. V gave up 2 bases and J gave up 7 bases, with 15 bases separating them. CDR3 sequence reads: CASSLTPGVPEQYF. For the CDR3, the DNA is TGTGCCAGCAGCTTAACCCCCGGGGTTCCTGAGCAGTACTTC.